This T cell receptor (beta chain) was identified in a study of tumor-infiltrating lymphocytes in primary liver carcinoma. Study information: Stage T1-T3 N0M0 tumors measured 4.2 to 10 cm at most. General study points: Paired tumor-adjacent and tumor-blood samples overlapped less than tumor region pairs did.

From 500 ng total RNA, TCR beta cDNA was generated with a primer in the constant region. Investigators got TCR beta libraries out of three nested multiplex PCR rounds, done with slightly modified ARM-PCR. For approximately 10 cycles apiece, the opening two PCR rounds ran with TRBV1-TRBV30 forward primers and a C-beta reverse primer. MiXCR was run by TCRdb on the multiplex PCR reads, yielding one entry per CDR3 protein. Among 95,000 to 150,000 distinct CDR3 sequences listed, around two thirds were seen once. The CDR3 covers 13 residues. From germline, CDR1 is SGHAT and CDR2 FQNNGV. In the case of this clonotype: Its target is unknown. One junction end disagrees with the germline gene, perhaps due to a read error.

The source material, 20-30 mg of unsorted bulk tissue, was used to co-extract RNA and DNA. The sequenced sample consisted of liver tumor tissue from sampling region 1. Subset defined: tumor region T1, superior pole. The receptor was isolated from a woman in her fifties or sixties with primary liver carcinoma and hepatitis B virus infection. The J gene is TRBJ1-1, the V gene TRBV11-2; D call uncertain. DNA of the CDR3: TGTGCCAACAGCTTAACACAGAAAACTGAAGCTTTCTTT. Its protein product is CANSLTQKTEAFF.